These 18 T cell receptor beta chains share one sample of origin, sequenced in a study of cytomegalovirus exposure and HLA in healthy donors. Use of 60 Vbeta and 13 Jbeta primers characterized the PCR. Here immunoSEQ multiplex PCR was the method, and the copy in TCRdb shows in-frame clones only, minus some. Of roughly 180,000 clones in the sample, around 80% are singletons; the top ten hold around 1.5%. The material sequenced was PBMCs. The receptors come from a man aged 18 to 30 in good health and CMV-seronegative.

The chain uses TRBV5-4 and TRBJ2-7, with D perhaps TRBD2 (5 bases). CDR1 SGHNT and CDR2 YYREEE come from the germline V gene (reference sequence). Trimming shortened V by 4 bases and J by 2 bases, and 13 bases separated the two germline ends. The CDR3 runs 14 residues. CDR3: CASSPRTSPYEQYF. CDR3 bases: TGTGCCAGCAGCCCAAGGACTTCCCCCTACGAGCAGTACTTC.

V usage is TRBV2 and J usage is TRBJ2-1, with 8 bases identical to TRBD1. Looked up from germline, CDR1 is SNHLY and CDR2 is FYNNEI. Losses at the gene ends were 7 bases for V and 8 bases for J; bases not matched to a gene: 13. CDR3 length: 15 amino acids. The CDR3 region is CASTGRGHNGDEQFF. DNA for the CDR3: TGTGCCAGCACCGGCAGGGGGCACAATGGGGATGAGCAGTTCTTC.

V and J are TRBV7-8 and TRBJ2-7; 7 positions agree with TRBD1. V was pared by 5 bases and J by 0 bases, with 4 bases of the junction left unmatched. The CDR3 is 14 amino acids. The germline CDR1 and CDR2 sequences are SGHVS and FQNEAQ. The CDR3 reads CASSLGDSSYEQYF. As DNA, the CDR3 is TGTGCCAGCAGCCTCGGGGACAGCTCCTACGAGCAGTACTTC.

CDR3 loop: CASSLGLAGGYNSYEQYF. CDR3 bases: TGCGCCAGCAGCTTGGGACTAGCGGGGGGATATAACTCCTACGAGCAGTACTTC. The V call is TRBV5-1, the J call TRBJ2-7; 13 bases are a match to TRBD2. Trimming at V came to 0 bases and at J to 0 bases, leaving 6 bases not matched to a gene. Germline V gives CDR1 SGHRS, CDR2 YFSETQ. The CDR3 loop spans 18 amino acids.

V and J are TRBV7-3 and TRBJ2-3; 9 bases are shared with TRBD1. Germline V gene sequence: CDR1 SGHTA, CDR2 FQGTGA. The J segment lost 2 bases and the V segment lost 3 bases, leaving 3 bases of the junction unmatched. The CDR3 covers 15 residues. CDR3 nucleotides: TGTGCCAGCAGCTTCGGGACAGGGTCCACAGATACGCAGTATTTT. It specifies CASSFGTGSTDTQYF.

The chain couples TRBV28 to TRBJ2-7; possible D gene TRBD1, 6 bases. The CDR3 extends over 14 amino acids. V was pared by 1 base and J by 6 bases, with 13 bases between. Germline-derived CDR1 and CDR2 are MDHEN and SYDVKM. The CDR3 is CASSLSAGASEQYF. The CDR3 region has the DNA TGTGCCAGCAGTTTATCGGCAGGGGCTAGCGAGCAGTACTTC.

Concerning this clone itself: Additional DNA sequences in this sample encode the identical CDR3. The chain combines TRBV28 with TRBJ1-2; TRBD1 is a possible D gene (5 bases). The CDR3 spans 13 residues. V lost 1 base and J 4 bases, leaving 7 bases between the germline ends. CDR1 and CDR2 from the germline V gene are MDHEN and SYDVKM. CDR3 nucleotide sequence: TGTGCCAGCAGTTTATTGGGGGGCTATGGCTACACCTTC. This translates into CASSLLGGYGYTF.

This clone was counted once. The chain carries TRBV2 and TRBJ1-3; D uncertain. This CDR3 is 15 amino acids long. With 6 bases removed from V and 0 bases from J, the gap between germline ends came to 12 bases. The V gene's germline CDR1 is SNHLY and CDR2 FYNNEI. The chain's CDR3 is CASSGRVLSGNTIYF. The DNA for the CDR3 is TGTGCCAGCAGCGGGAGGGTTCTCTCTGGAAACACCATATATTTT.

The V and J genes are TRBV29-1 and TRBJ2-7; D is unclear. From germline, CDR1 is SQVTM and CDR2 ANQGSEA. The germline V and J ends were trimmed by 4 bases and 0 bases, with 10 bases remaining between them. The CDR3 sequence is 13 residues long. CDR3 region: CSVGAGSSYEQYF. CDR3 in DNA: TGCAGCGTTGGAGCAGGCAGCTCCTACGAGCAGTACTTC.

The chain employs TRBV10-3 and TRBJ1-5; D call uncertain. V lost 3 bases and J lost 11, with 11 bases in between. The germline V gene has CDR1 ENHRY and CDR2 SYGVKD. CDR3 size: 12 residues. The CDR3 DNA reads as TGTGCCATCAGTGATCCTACGATGGCCCAGCATTTT. Translation gives CAISDPTMAQHF.

The chain combines TRBV6-4 with TRBJ1-1, with a tentative D call TRBD1 (6 bases). From germline, CDR1 is MRHNA and CDR2 SNTAGT. V was pared by 6 bases and J by 14 bases, with 19 bases between. The CDR3 loop spans 12 amino acids. CDR3 sequence: CASRRLGGPGFF. DNA for the CDR3: TGTGCCAGCAGGAGACTCGGGGGGCCGGGGTTCTTT.

V is TRBV14 and J is TRBJ2-5; the D gene is possibly TRBD1 (6 bases). The DNA matches TRBJ2-7 better at its end, which makes the J call doubtful. The CDR3 extends over 15 amino acids. Germline CDR1 is SGHDN and CDR2 is FVKESK. The CDR3 region has the DNA TGTGCCAGCAGCCAAGACCACAGGGATCCCTACGAGCAGTACTTC. Its translation is CASSQDHRDPYEQYF.

The J gene is TRBJ2-5, the V gene TRBV28; the D gene is possibly TRBD1 (6 bases). In germline, CDR1 is MDHEN, CDR2 SYDVKM. CDR3 size: 13 residues. Trimming took 4 bases from V and 0 from J, leaving 6 bases between them. CDR3 sequence reads: CASSSGDQETQYF. CDR3 bases: TGTGCCAGCAGTTCAGGGGACCAAGAGACCCAGTACTTC.

The chain combines TRBV28 with TRBJ2-5; D is perhaps TRBD2 (6 bases). The length of the CDR3 is 15 residues. Germline V gene sequence: CDR1 MDHEN, CDR2 SYDVKM. Trimming took 2 bases from V and 5 from J, leaving 15 bases between them. This CDR3 reads CASSLAGNGWETQYF. CDR3 nucleotides: TGTGCCAGCAGTTTAGCGGGAAATGGCTGGGAGACCCAGTACTTC.

The chain is built from TRBV28 and TRBJ2-1, with TRBD1 matching 7 bases. Per the germline V gene, CDR1 is MDHEN and CDR2 is SYDVKM. The CDR3 is made up of 15 amino acids. Trimming at V came to 6 bases and at J to 8 bases, leaving 13 bases not matched to a gene. This chain's CDR3 is CASRNRGPLRDEQFF. CDR3 nucleotide sequence: TGTGCCAGCAGAAACAGGGGCCCCCTCCGGGATGAGCAGTTCTTC.

The chain combines TRBV23-1 with TRBJ2-2; D ambiguous. TRBV23-1 is an open reading frame whose function is uncertain. This CDR3 is built from 17 residues. V was cut by 0 bases and J by 3 bases, with 14 bases left in between. The CDR3 bases are TGCGCCAGCAGTCAATCGAGTCGTCTCCGGGACACCGGGGAGCTGTTTTTT. Translating it yields CASSQSSRLRDTGELFF.

This clone was seen a few times. The chain couples TRBV5-1 to TRBJ2-5, with 9 nucleotides matching TRBD1. The germline CDR1 and CDR2 sequences are SGHRS and YFSETQ. The CDR3 consists of 14 residues. Unmatched junction bases numbered 1, after V lost 1 base and J lost 3 bases. The chain's CDR3 is CASSLTGGEETQYF. As DNA, the CDR3 is TGCGCCAGCAGCTTGACAGGGGGCGAAGAGACCCAGTACTTC.

The chain joins TRBV19 to TRBJ1-5, with 7 positions matching TRBD1. J was trimmed by 2 bases and V by 7 bases; bases with no gene match: 11. Germline assignment: CDR1 LNHDA and CDR2 SQIVND (reference sequence). The CDR3 contains 16 residues. Written as DNA, the CDR3 is TGTGCCAGTACCTCGACAGGGACCGTTGGCAATCAGCCCCAGCATTTT. Its translation is CASTSTGTVGNQPQHF.